These 13 T cell receptor beta chains originate from one sample sequenced in a study of CD8+ T cells in alopecia areata. RNA extraction was followed by reverse transcription into cDNA, which acted as the sequencing template. Profiling relied on immunoSEQ multiplex PCR, and the TCRdb table lists in-frame clones only, not all of them. The table includes about 110,000 clones, 45% to 60% detected once. The sequenced sample consisted of NKG2D-low CD8+ T cells sorted from blood. The receptors were sampled from a human donor with alopecia areata.

The chain has TRBV28 and TRBJ1-1; D is uncertain. The V end was cut by 3 bases, the J end by 7 bases, with 6 bases between. From germline, CDR1 is MDHEN and CDR2 SYDVKM. This CDR3 contains 11 residues. CDR3 sequence reads: CASSLRFEAFF. DNA for the CDR3: TGTGCCAGCAGTTTGCGGTTTGAAGCTTTCTTT.

J is TRBJ2-1 and V is TRBV11-2; no reliable D call. Germline CDR1 is SGHAT and CDR2 is FQNNGV. CDR3 length: 15 amino acids. V was shortened by 1 base and J by 0 bases, with 7 bases between the two germline ends. The CDR3 is CASSLAGSSYNEQFF. In DNA, the CDR3 is TGTGCCAGCAGCTTAGCGGGTAGCTCCTACAATGAGCAGTTCTTC.

This clone was detected ten times or more. The genes are TRBV10-3 and TRBJ1-1, with a weak D call TRBD1 (5 bases). Trimming stripped 3 bases from V and 2 bases from J, with 10 bases between. This CDR3 spans 14 amino acids. CDR1 is ENHRY, CDR2 SYGVKD, per germline. CDR3 amino acids: CAISDSDSNTEAFF. DNA of the CDR3: TGTGCCATCAGTGACTCTGACAGTAACACTGAAGCTTTCTTT.

V usage is TRBV14 and J usage is TRBJ2-7; 7 positions match TRBD1. Trimming cost V 0 bases and J 2 bases; bases outside gene matches: 4. Germline V lookup: CDR1 SGHDN, CDR2 FVKESK. The CDR3 spans 15 residues. CDR3 sequence reads: CASSQDRGPTYEQYF. Here the CDR3 DNA reads TGTGCCAGCAGCCAAGATAGGGGGCCAACCTACGAGCAGTACTTC.

The rearrangement uses TRBV2 and TRBJ2-3; TRBD1 matches 10 bases. V shed 6 bases, J shed 2 bases, and the junction held 8 bases outside the gene matches. The germline V gene has CDR1 SNHLY and CDR2 FYNNEI. CDR3 length: 16 amino acids. CDR3: CASRLGQGPSTDTQYF. In DNA form, the CDR3 reads TGTGCCAGCAGGTTGGGACAGGGGCCCTCCACAGATACGCAGTATTTT.

The chain links TRBV6-5 to TRBJ1-5; the match to TRBD1 covers 8 bases. Trimming removed 5 bases from V and 1 base from J; junction bases left unmatched: 1. Germline assignment: CDR1 MNHEY and CDR2 SVGAGI. The CDR3 totals 14 residues. Written as DNA, the CDR3 is TGTGCCAGCAGTCACAGGGGGAGCAATCAGCCCCAGCATTTT. It encodes CASSHRGSNQPQHF.

The V gene is TRBV27, the J gene TRBJ2-5; 8 positions agree with TRBD1. Germline lookup yields CDR1 MNHEY and CDR2 SMNVEV (reference sequence). The CDR3 has 16 amino acids. The V gene end was trimmed by 6 bases and the J gene end by 5 bases; junction bases not matched to a gene: 14. This CDR3 reads CASRNMGQGARETQYF. Written as DNA, the CDR3 is TGTGCCAGCAGAAATATGGGGCAGGGGGCTCGTGAGACCCAGTACTTC.

The chain employs TRBV5-1 and TRBJ2-5; D tentatively reads TRBD1 or TRBD2 (7 bases each). Germline V gene sequence: CDR1 SGHRS, CDR2 YFSETQ. The CDR3 is made up of 13 amino acids. Trimming stripped 3 bases from V and 5 bases from J, with 11 bases between. As DNA, the CDR3 is TGCGCCAGCAGCTCCCAGGGGGGGGAGACCCAGTACTTC. This gives the protein CASSSQGGETQYF.

This chain connects TRBV12-5 to TRBJ1-1; D uncertain. The CDR3 has 12 amino acids. The germline V gene has CDR1 LGHNT and CDR2 FRNRAP. The CDR3 DNA follows: TGTGCCGCTAGTGTACTTAACACTGAAGCTTTCTTT. The encoded protein is CAASVLNTEAFF.

V and J are TRBV27 and TRBJ2-1, with D possibly being TRBD1 (6 bases). CDR1 and CDR2 from the germline V gene are MNHEY and SMNVEV (reference sequence). V was shortened by 6 bases and J by 2 bases, with 20 bases between the two germline ends. The CDR3 spans 17 residues. In DNA, the CDR3 is TGTGCCAGCAGACCTAACCTAAGACAGGAGACCTACAATGAGCAGTTCTTC. This translates into CASRPNLRQETYNEQFF.

With regard to this clone: Other DNA sequences in this sample translate to the same CDR3. The chain joins TRBV4-1 to TRBJ2-7, with TRBD2 as a possible D gene (6 bases). V was cut by 1 base and J by 3 bases, with 13 bases left in between. The germline V gene encodes CDR1 MGHRA and CDR2 YSYEKL. The CDR3 loop spans 15 amino acids. The CDR3 DNA follows: TGCGCCAGCAGCCAAGCCCGCGGAGGGAGCTACGAGCAGTACTTC. This gives the protein CASSQARGGSYEQYF.

CDR3 bases: TGTGCCAGCAGCCGTCAGGGGTCCCAAGAGACCCAGTACTTC. Translation gives CASSRQGSQETQYF. This chain links TRBV7-9 with TRBJ2-5; possibly TRBD1 for D (6 bases). The V gene's germline CDR1 is SEHNR and CDR2 FQNEAQ (reference sequence). The CDR3 consists of 14 residues. Trimming stripped 5 bases from V and 1 base from J, with 11 bases between.

The chain combines TRBV7-9 with TRBJ2-7; 9 bases align to TRBD1. The CDR3 is 15 residues long. Trimming cost V 5 bases and J 3 bases; bases outside gene matches: 8. Germline V gene data show CDR1 as SEHNR and CDR2 as FQNEAQ (reference sequence). The CDR3 here is CASSPNRDRDYEQYF. In nucleotides, the CDR3 is TGTGCCAGCAGCCCGAACCGGGACAGGGACTACGAGCAGTACTTC.